The 15 T cell receptor beta chains reported below all come from one sample, sequenced in a study of beta chain features in type 1 diabetes. Every bit of the isolated RNA underwent reverse transcription, so sequencing read expressed TCRB transcripts. Here immunoSEQ multiplex PCR was the method, and the copy in TCRdb shows in-frame clones only, minus some. The sample carries some 900,000 clones, about 17% recorded once. The specimen sequenced was naive CD4+ T cells from blood. Source of these receptors: a woman younger than 30 in good health.

Worth noting for this clone: Germline and junction disagree at one end, which may indicate a read error. V is TRBV7-9 and J is TRBJ2-3, with 9 bases identical to TRBD1. Germline CDR1 SEHNR, CDR2 FQNEAQ (reference sequence). The CDR3 has 12 amino acids. The CDR3 DNA reads TGTGCCAGCAGCCAAGGGACAGGGTCTCATTTTTTT. It encodes CASSQGTGSHFF.

The chain recombines TRBV5-1 with TRBJ2-3; 13 bases align to TRBD2. Trimming removed 0 bases from V and 2 bases from J; junction bases left unmatched: 3. This CDR3 has 17 amino acids. Germline assignment: CDR1 SGHRS and CDR2 YFSETQ. The CDR3 bases are TGCGCCAGCAGCTTGGGACTAGCGGGAGGCCTCACAGATACGCAGTATTTT. Translation: CASSLGLAGGLTDTQYF.

This clone has only a few counts. This chain links TRBV6-6 with TRBJ2-7; D is uncertain. The CDR3 consists of 12 residues. V lost 0 bases and J lost 4, with 4 bases in between. Germline CDR1 and CDR2: MNHNY and SVGAGI (reference sequence). The CDR3 region is CASSYSDYEQYF. DNA of the CDR3: TGTGCCAGCAGTTACTCAGATTACGAGCAGTACTTC.

The chain links TRBV9 to TRBJ2-2; no clear D. The CDR3 loop spans 14 amino acids. V dropped 0 bases and J dropped 6 bases, with 9 bases sitting between them. Germline CDR1 and CDR2: SGDLS and YYNGEE. The CDR3 here is CASSVGVGPGELFF. The CDR3 bases are TGTGCCAGCAGCGTAGGGGTGGGCCCCGGGGAGCTGTTTTTT.

This clone occurred a few times. The chain uses TRBV28 and TRBJ2-5, with D tentatively TRBD1 or TRBD2 (5 bases each). Germline values: CDR1 MDHEN, CDR2 SYDVKM. V was pared by 6 bases and J by 2 bases, with 19 bases between. The CDR3 covers 16 residues. CDR3 residues: CASSPPGRPKQETQYF. In DNA form, the CDR3 reads TGTGCCAGCAGCCCCCCGGGACGTCCGAAACAAGAGACCCAGTACTTC.

This sequence joins TRBV4-1 and TRBJ1-2, with no clear D. Germline V gene sequence: CDR1 MGHRA, CDR2 YSYEKL. The CDR3 has 13 amino acids. Trimming pared 0 bases from V and 8 bases from J, leaving 10 bases between. CDR3 loop: CASSQDGGHGYTF. CDR3 coding DNA: TGCGCCAGCAGCCAAGACGGCGGGCACGGCTACACCTTC.

The genes are TRBV5-1 and TRBJ2-5; 10 bases agree with TRBD2. Germline assignment: CDR1 SGHRS and CDR2 YFSETQ. The CDR3 runs to 15 residues. Trimming took 3 bases from V and 1 from J; bases not matched to a gene: 3. The CDR3 loop is CASSSLAGVQETQYF. The CDR3, as DNA: TGCGCCAGCAGCTCCCTAGCGGGAGTCCAAGAGACCCAGTACTTC. The full variable domain, its missing parts supplied by reference TRBV5-1 and TRBJ2-5, is KAGVTQTPRYLIKTRGQQVTLSCSPISGHRSVSWYQQTPGQGLQFLFEYFSETQRNKGNFPGRFSGRQFSNSRSEMNVSTLELGDSALYLCASSSLAGVQETQYFGPGTRLLVL.

J is TRBJ2-2 and V is TRBV28; 14 bases agree with TRBD2. CDR3 length equals 17 residues. Trimming cost V 6 bases and J 6 bases; bases outside gene matches: 9. Germline assignment: CDR1 MDHEN and CDR2 SYDVKM. The CDR3 loop is CASRLFGTSGSAGELFF. For the CDR3, the DNA is TGTGCCAGCAGATTGTTCGGGACTAGCGGGAGTGCCGGGGAGCTGTTTTTT.

This clone came up a few times. The CDR3 sequence: CASSSRQGARNEQFF. In DNA, the CDR3 is TGCGCCAGCAGTAGTCGTCAGGGGGCTAGGAATGAGCAGTTCTTC. This chain joins TRBV5-1 and TRBJ2-1, with 8 bases lining up with TRBD1. The CDR3 contains 15 residues. The germline V gene has CDR1 SGHRS and CDR2 YFSETQ. The J segment lost 7 bases and the V segment lost 5 bases, leaving 11 bases of the junction unmatched.

Remarks on this clone: At one end, the junction sequence differs from germline, possibly due to a read error. The J gene is TRBJ1-2, the V gene TRBV7-9; 7 bases fit TRBD1. The CDR3 runs to 15 residues. Germline V lookup: CDR1 SEHNR, CDR2 FQNEAQ (reference sequence). The CDR3 protein is CASSFSSGAFEQGSF. CDR3 DNA: TGTGCCAGCAGCTTTAGCTCGGGCGCTTTCGAACAGGGGTCCTTC.

This clone was seen a few times. The chain couples TRBV9 to TRBJ2-2; D not resolved. This CDR3 region has 15 residues. CDR1 and CDR2 from the germline V gene are SGDLS and YYNGEE. V was pared by 2 bases and J by 2 bases, with 10 bases between. The CDR3 region is CASSVSSRNTGELFF. The CDR3 nucleotides are TGTGCCAGCAGCGTTTCGTCTAGAAACACCGGGGAGCTGTTTTTT. Using reference TRBV9 and TRBJ2-2 for the parts outside the CDR3, the full variable domain is DSGVTQTPKHLITATGQRVTLRCSPRSGDLSVYWYQQSLDQGLQFLIQYYNGEERAKGNILERFSAQQFPDLHSELNLSSLELGDSALYFCASSVSSRNTGELFFGEGSRLTVL.

This chain joins TRBV25-1 and TRBJ2-7; D remains unclear. Trimming removed 4 bases from V and 1 base from J, with 2 bases in between. The germline V gene has CDR1 MGHDK and CDR2 SYGVNS. This CDR3 has 11 amino acids. CDR3 in amino acids: CASSGSYEQYF. In nucleotides, the CDR3 is TGTGCCAGCAGTGGGTCCTACGAGCAGTACTTC.

V is TRBV27 and J is TRBJ2-3, with 11 bases that match TRBD2. V was clipped by 6 bases and J by 6 bases; unmatched bases: 8. CDR1 MNHEY and CDR2 SMNVEV come from the germline V gene (reference sequence). The CDR3 sequence is 15 residues long. Written as DNA, the CDR3 is TGTGCCAGCAGGATTGGACTAGCGGGTCCCGATACGCAGTATTTT. Its protein product is CASRIGLAGPDTQYF.

A few counts support this clone. The rearrangement links TRBV7-9 to TRBJ2-7; no firm D call. CDR1 SEHNR and CDR2 FQNEAQ come from the germline V gene (reference sequence). V lost 2 bases, J lost 2 bases, and 25 bases lay in between. This CDR3 spans 19 amino acids. The CDR3 DNA follows: TGTGCCAGCAGCTTATTCAGTGGTGGGAACCTTAAATATCCCTACGAGCAGTACTTC. Translating gives CASSLFSGGNLKYPYEQYF. The whole variable domain, remainder taken from reference TRBV7-9 and TRBJ2-7, is DTGVSQNPRHKITKRGQNVTFRCDPISEHNRLYWYRQTLGQGPEFLTYFQNEAQLEKSRLLSDRFSAERPKGSFSTLEIQRTEQGDSAMYLCASSLFSGGNLKYPYEQYFGPGTRLTVT.

The rearrangement joins TRBV6-6 to TRBJ2-7, with D possibly called TRBD1 or TRBD2 (5 bases each). This CDR3 has 12 amino acids. Per germline, CDR1 MNHNY and CDR2 SVGAGI (reference sequence). Trimming shortened V by 7 bases and J by 5 bases, and 12 bases separated the two germline ends. CDR3 bases: TGTGCCAGCAATAGGGGAGTAGACGAGCAGTACTTC. Protein: CASNRGVDEQYF.